The rows below give T cell receptor beta chains drawn from one sample of a study of OX40 agonist ivuxolimab in advanced cancers. Clones were read by immunoSEQ multiplex PCR, and TCRdb kept only the in-frame ones, dropping some. The sample lists about 24,000 clones, around 78% occurring once. The sample was CD4+ or CD8+ T cells sorted from blood, taken in a trial of the OX40 agonist ivuxolimab. These receptors originate from an adult with an advanced solid tumor such as melanoma, head and neck, liver or kidney cancer. CDR3s include the opening cysteine and the closing phenylalanine or tryptophan. D genes are given only for firm matches. For some rows the clone size is stated as once, few or many, or as a class when expanded; others skip it.

abundance	d_gene	v_gene	j_gene	CDR3nt	CDR3aa
.	.	TRBV9	TRBJ2-3	TGTGCCAGCAGCGCCCCTGGGGCAGTATACACAGATACGCAGTATTTT	CASSAPGAVYTDTQYF
.	TRBD1	TRBV5-8	TRBJ2-7	TGTGCCAGCAGCTTCTATCGGACAGGGAACAACGAGCAGTACTTC	CASSFYRTGNNEQYF
.	.	TRBV10-3	TRBJ2-2	TGTGCACCCTATGGGGGTGGCGGGGAGCCTCGAAGGACCGGGGAGCTGTTTTTT	CAPYGGGGEPRRTGELFF
.	TRBD1	TRBV27	TRBJ1-2	TGTGCCAGCAGTTCAGGGGGCTCTGGCTACACCTTC	CASSSGGSGYTF
.	.	TRBV10-3	TRBJ1-1	TGTGCCGCTTCCCCGACCTTCTCGAACACTGAAGCTTTCTTT	CAASPTFSNTEAFF
.	TRBD2	TRBV27	TRBJ2-7	TGTGCCAGCAGTTTATCGCTATTGTCGGGGGGTATTCGTTACGAGCAGTACTTC	CASSLSLLSGGIRYEQYF
.	TRBD2	TRBV7-6	TRBJ2-3	TGTGCCAGCAGCTTAGCTTTTCGAGCGGGGGGGTCAGATACGCAGTATTTT	CASSLAFRAGGSDTQYF
.	.	TRBV19	TRBJ1-4	TGTGCCAGTAGTATCGCCCATCATGAAAAACTGTTTTTT	CASSIAHHEKLFF
.	.	TRBV28	TRBJ1-5	TGTGCCAGCAGTTTATTATCCGGACAGCCCCAGCATTTT	CASSLLSGQPQHF
few	TRBD1	TRBV5-4	TRBJ2-7	TGTGCCAGCAGCCAAACAGGGGGCAACGAGCAGTACTTC	CASSQTGGNEQYF
once	TRBD1	TRBV27	TRBJ2-5	TGTGCCAGCAGTATCTGGGACAGGGAAGAGACCCAGTACTTC	CASSIWDREETQYF
.	TRBD1	TRBV15	TRBJ2-7	TGTGCCACCAGCAGATACGACAGGGGGCTCGAGCAGTACTTC	CATSRYDRGLEQYF
.	.	TRBV29-1	TRBJ2-1	TGCAGCGAGAGGGGGGGGAGCTGTGAGCAGTTCTTC	CSERGGSCEQFF
.	TRBD1	TRBV4-3	TRBJ1-1	TGCGCCAGCAGCCCCCGGACACAGGGGTCCACTGAAGCTTTCTTT	CASSPRTQGSTEAFF
.	.	TRBV2	TRBJ2-2	TGTGCCAGCAGCAGGGGCCCGTCGAACACCGGGGAGCTGTTTTTT	CASSRGPSNTGELFF
.	TRBD2	TRBV7-6	TRBJ2-1	TGTGCCAGCAGCCCCGGGACTAGCGGGGGCCTACAGCAGTTCTTC	CASSPGTSGGLQQFF
.	.	TRBV6-1	TRBJ1-2	TGTGCCAGCAGCTATTCGCGAGGGGCCAGGGATGGCTACACCTTC	CASSYSRGARDGYTF
.	.	TRBV9	TRBJ1-5	TGTGCCAGCAGCGTAGGTGGTTCCCATCAGCCCCAGCATTTT	CASSVGGSHQPQHF
.	TRBD1	TRBV4-3	TRBJ2-3	TGCGCCAGCAGCCCTTCGGGACAGGACCCCACAGATACGCAGTATTTT	CASSPSGQDPTDTQYF
.	.	TRBV7-9	TRBJ2-5	TGTGCCAGCAGCACTAGGACACCAGAGACCCAGTACTTC	CASSTRTPETQYF
.	TRBD2	TRBV9	TRBJ2-7	TGTGCCAGCAGCACCGGGACTAGCGGGGGGCCTCCCTACGAGCAGTACTTC	CASSTGTSGGPPYEQYF
.	.	TRBV6-5	TRBJ2-3	TGTGCCAGCAGTTACCTACAGGGATTAGATACGCAGTATTTT	CASSYLQGLDTQYF
.	.	TRBV6-5	TRBJ2-2	TGTGCCAGCAGTTACACTTGGGCCGGGGAGCTGTTTTTT	CASSYTWAGELFF
.	.	TRBV6-5	TRBJ2-3	TGTGCCAGCAGTTACTCGGCCCGGGACTTAAATACGCAGTATTTT	CASSYSARDLNTQYF
.	TRBD2	TRBV7-3	TRBJ2-1	TGTGCCAGCAGCTTAAACCCGGGGGGGCTTTACAATGAGCAGTTCTTC	CASSLNPGGLYNEQFF
.	.	TRBV5-1	TRBJ2-5	TGCGCCAGCAGTGAGGGGGGAAATGGAGAGACCCAGTACTTC	CASSEGGNGETQYF
.	.	TRBV19	TRBJ1-1	TGTGCCAGTAGTATGGGCAGGACATTGAACACTGAAGCTTTCTTT	CASSMGRTLNTEAFF
.	TRBD1	TRBV29-1	TRBJ1-2	TGCAGCGTACAAGGGACAGGGGTGTATGGTGGCTACACCTTC	CSVQGTGVYGGYTF
.	.	TRBV7-9	TRBJ1-4	TGTGCCAGCAGGTCCTGGGACCGGGTTGGCGTCGGGGAAAAACTGTTTTTT	CASRSWDRVGVGEKLFF
.	.	TRBV28	TRBJ1-2	TGTGCCAGCAGTTTTGACCAAATCTCTAACTATGGCTACACCTTC	CASSFDQISNYGYTF
.	.	TRBV9	TRBJ1-3	TGTGCCAGCAGCGCCTACTTACAGGGTTTTGGAAGCACCATATATTTT	CASSAYLQGFGSTIYF
.	TRBD1	TRBV6-5	TRBJ2-1	TGTGCCAGCAGCCCAGGGGGACAGAATGAGCAGTTCTTC	CASSPGGQNEQFF
.	.	TRBV6-6	TRBJ2-2	TGTGCCAGCAGATCATCCGGAGGACATAACACCGGGGAGCTGTTTTTT	CASRSSGGHNTGELFF
medium-sized	.	TRBV27	TRBJ2-7	TGTGCCAGCAGTTTATTCCATTCCGGGACCCTAGACTTC	CASSLFHSGTLDF
.	TRBD2	TRBV7-6	TRBJ2-5	TGTGCCAGCAGCTACGGACTAGCGGGGGTAGAGACCCAGTACTTC	CASSYGLAGVETQYF
few	.	TRBV7-9	TRBJ2-7	TGTGCCAGCAGCTTAGTTCCCTACGAGCAGTACTTC	CASSLVPYEQYF
few	.	TRBV28	TRBJ1-2	TGTGCCAGCAGTTTAAGGGCAGACTATGGCTACACCTTC	CASSLRADYGYTF
.	.	TRBV13	TRBJ1-5	TGTGCCAGCAGCTTAGGCCGGGGTACCCAGCCCCAGCATTTT	CASSLGRGTQPQHF
.	TRBD2	TRBV19	TRBJ2-3	TGTGCCAGTAAAAAGGGCGGGGGAGTCCCAGATACGCAGTATTTT	CASKKGGGVPDTQYF
.	TRBD2	TRBV5-6	TRBJ2-3	TGTGCCAGCAGCCCCGGGGGGAACCCTCTTTACACAGATACGCAGTATTTT	CASSPGGNPLYTDTQYF
.	.	TRBV2	TRBJ1-3	TGTGCCAGTGATCGGGGTCGGTCCGGAAACACCATATATTTT	CASDRGRSGNTIYF
.	TRBD1	TRBV9	TRBJ1-2	TGTGCCAGCACGCCGGGACAGGGAGTCAACTATGGCTACACCTTC	CASTPGQGVNYGYTF
.	.	TRBV19	TRBJ2-1	TGTGCCACCAGGGACTGGATTAATGAGCAGTTCTTC	CATRDWINEQFF
.	.	TRBV19	TRBJ2-5	TGTGCCAGTAGTATAGGAGCCACGACCGGAGAGACCCAGTACTTC	CASSIGATTGETQYF
.	TRBD2	TRBV5-6	TRBJ2-5	TGTGCCAGCAGCTTTAAATGGAGCGGGAGCCAAGAGACCCAGTACTTC	CASSFKWSGSQETQYF